This T cell receptor (beta chain) was recovered during a study of shared clonotypes between healthy human individuals. With V trimmed by 4 bases and J by 4 bases, 15 bases remained unmatched. Germline V lookup: CDR1 SNHLY, CDR2 FYNNEI. The CDR3 spans 17 residues. Naive CD8 cells comprised CD45RO-negative, CCR7-positively selected cells, excluding terminally differentiated effector memory CD45RA+ cells. Samples underwent the assay at deep level. Produced via immunoSEQ multiplex PCR; TCRdb's table is partial and in-frame only. Of about 2.1 million clones listed, approximately 92% are singletons. The rearrangement joins TRBV2 to TRBJ1-2; 7 bases are a match to TRBD1. Sequences were obtained from naive CD8+ T cells from PBMCs. The TCR comes from a man aged 18 to 30 in good health. Some clones in this sample may be carry-over from other donors' samples. This CDR3 reads CASSATYPGQRSYGYTF. CDR3 coding DNA: TGTGCCAGCAGTGCAACTTATCCGGGACAGAGATCCTATGGCTACACCTTC.